These T cell receptor beta chains were read from a single sample in a study of graft-versus-host responses after intestinal transplantation. Libraries were prepared by immunoSEQ multiplex PCR; TCRdb keeps only in-frame clonotypes and omits some of them. This sample has about 15,000 clones, with approximately 59% found just once. The sequenced sample was ileum tissue, obtained 524 days after transplant. Every receptor here comes from a human patient who received an intestinal transplant, so some T cells may come from the graft donor. CDR3s leave out the opening cysteine and the closing phenylalanine or tryptophan. Clone size, where shown, is once, few, many, or a class for clones that have expanded.

v_gene: TRBV11-2; j_gene: TRBJ2-3; abundance: few; CDR3aa: ASSLENLRDTQY
v_gene: TRBV7-2; j_gene: TRBJ2-3; abundance: -; CDR3aa: ASSLVRLAGDTQY
v_gene: TRBV29-1; j_gene: TRBJ1-2; abundance: -; CDR3aa: SVEVGTGGVSYT
v_gene: TRBV5-4; j_gene: TRBJ2-2; abundance: -; CDR3aa: ASSSTGDSGELF
v_gene: TRBV5-1; j_gene: TRBJ1-2; abundance: -; CDR3aa: ASSLDATGEYGYT
v_gene: TRBV5-1; j_gene: TRBJ2-5; abundance: -; CDR3aa: ASSLSAGGPETQY
v_gene: TRBV5-1; j_gene: TRBJ1-1; abundance: -; CDR3aa: ASSIQVNTEAF
v_gene: TRBV4-1; j_gene: TRBJ2-6; abundance: once; CDR3aa: ASSQVGVRTGANVLT
v_gene: TRBV11-2; j_gene: TRBJ1-1; abundance: few; CDR3aa: ASSSHRGRTEAF
v_gene: TRBV7-2; j_gene: TRBJ2-7; abundance: -; CDR3aa: ASSLGLSAGGAGSYEQY
v_gene: TRBV27; j_gene: TRBJ1-5; abundance: -; CDR3aa: ASSRGTGGTWPQH
v_gene: TRBV6-6; j_gene: TRBJ2-7; abundance: few; CDR3aa: ASGVGALYEQY
v_gene: TRBV29-1; j_gene: TRBJ2-4; abundance: -; CDR3aa: SVQTGGIQY
v_gene: TRBV7-2; j_gene: TRBJ2-2; abundance: -; CDR3aa: ASRLDRTGRTGELF
v_gene: TRBV10-1; j_gene: TRBJ1-1; abundance: -; CDR3aa: ASSEVAGNSGAF
v_gene: TRBV2; j_gene: TRBJ2-3; abundance: -; CDR3aa: ASSEASWAGGSGATQY
v_gene: TRBV19; j_gene: TRBJ1-2; abundance: -; CDR3aa: ASSTGHNNYGYT
v_gene: TRBV4-3; j_gene: TRBJ2-7; abundance: -; CDR3aa: ASSQDLGRTYEQY
v_gene: TRBV2; j_gene: TRBJ1-6; abundance: -; CDR3aa: ASTPPKPGVGSPLH
v_gene: TRBV19; j_gene: TRBJ2-2; abundance: -; CDR3aa: ASSIGFYSGGTGELF
v_gene: TRBV30; j_gene: TRBJ2-1; abundance: -; CDR3aa: AWSVPEEQF
v_gene: TRBV7-2; j_gene: TRBJ1-6; abundance: -; CDR3aa: ASSDRTGGYNSPLH
v_gene: TRBV4-1; j_gene: TRBJ1-1; abundance: -; CDR3aa: ASSQEEQGVYTEAF
v_gene: TRBV9; j_gene: TRBJ2-5; abundance: -; CDR3aa: ASSPGLASWTQY
v_gene: TRBV29-1; j_gene: TRBJ2-4; abundance: -; CDR3aa: SVEDRLENIQY
v_gene: TRBV4-3; j_gene: TRBJ1-3; abundance: few; CDR3aa: ASSQEAGDTIY
v_gene: TRBV5-1; j_gene: TRBJ1-1; abundance: -; CDR3aa: ASSVGQGFAEAF
v_gene: TRBV19; j_gene: TRBJ1-2; abundance: -; CDR3aa: ASSTRQGDYGYT
v_gene: TRBV28; j_gene: TRBJ1-3; abundance: -; CDR3aa: ASSSSGISGNTIY